The rows below give T cell receptor beta chains drawn from one sample of a study of cytomegalovirus exposure and HLA in healthy donors. TCRdb's copy holds only in-frame clones and misses some; the assay was immunoSEQ multiplex PCR. The sample holds approximately 150,000 clones, about 70% seen once. The sequencing input was PBMCs. These receptors were obtained from a male donor in good health and CMV-seronegative. Both conserved end residues are part of each CDR3. A D gene is named only where the DNA matches it firmly. Only part of the rows carry a size: once, few, many, or a class if the clone is expanded.

>TRBV4-2|TRBJ2-7|-|TRBD1
CASSPGTGSEQYF
TGTGCCAGCAGCCCCGGGACAGGGTCCGAGCAGTACTTC
>TRBV30|TRBJ2-7|-|-
CAWSQMYEQYF
TGTGCCTGGAGTCAGATGTACGAGCAGTACTTC
>TRBV5-1|TRBJ2-1|-|TRBD2
CASSFLSGRGYNEQFF
TGCGCCAGCAGCTTTCTTAGCGGGAGAGGTTACAATGAGCAGTTCTTC
>TRBV10-3|TRBJ2-1|-|-
CAIGLYNEQFF
TGTGCCATCGGACTTTACAATGAGCAGTTCTTC
>TRBV5-1|TRBJ1-4|few|-
CASSLGGGDAEKLFF
TGCGCCAGCAGCTTGGGGGGAGGCGACGCTGAAAAACTGTTTTTT
>TRBV4-1|TRBJ1-1|-|-
CASSPRGGAYTEAFF
TGCGCCAGCAGCCCCCGAGGGGGGGCCTATACTGAAGCTTTCTTT
>TRBV7-9|TRBJ2-7|once|-
CASSLAGTSEQYF
TGTGCCAGCAGCTTGGCTGGGACTTCCGAGCAGTACTTC
>TRBV7-9|TRBJ2-7|-|TRBD2
CASSPRTSVYPEQYF
TGTGCCAGCAGCCCGAGGACTAGCGTCTATCCCGAGCAGTACTTC
>TRBV30|TRBJ1-5|-|-
CACSSGPGQPQHF
TGTGCCTGTTCCTCAGGGCCGGGTCAGCCCCAGCATTTT
>TRBV30|TRBJ1-2|-|TRBD1
CAWRETGGDGYTF
TGTGCCTGGAGGGAGACAGGGGGCGATGGCTACACCTTC
>TRBV5-1|TRBJ2-5|-|TRBD2
CASSLPGGRGMETQYF
TGCGCCAGCAGCCTGCCGGGGGGGCGGGGGATGGAGACCCAGTACTTC
>TRBV11-3|TRBJ1-1|-|-
CASSFYRYAEAFF
TGTGCCAGCAGTTTCTACAGGTACGCTGAAGCTTTCTTT
>TRBV5-1|TRBJ1-1|-|-
CASSLGEGPEAFF
TGCGCCAGCAGCTTAGGGGAGGGACCTGAAGCTTTCTTT
>TRBV7-9|TRBJ1-1|once|TRBD1
CASSPDRVVTEAFF
TGTGCCAGCAGCCCGGACAGGGTGGTCACTGAAGCTTTCTTT
>TRBV15|TRBJ1-5|-|-
CATSRDGNRGGQPQHF
TGTGCCACCAGCAGAGATGGGAACCGGGGAGGCCAGCCCCAGCATTTT
>TRBV5-1|TRBJ2-7|few|TRBD1
CASSLAGGNEQYF
TGCGCCAGCAGCTTGGCAGGGGGTAACGAGCAGTACTTC
>TRBV7-9|TRBJ1-3|-|-
CASSGQSSGNTIYF
TGTGCCAGCAGCGGACAGAGCTCTGGAAACACCATATATTTT
>TRBV29-1|TRBJ2-1|-|TRBD2
CSVRAGANNEQFF
TGCAGCGTAAGAGCGGGGGCCAACAATGAGCAGTTCTTC
>TRBV27|TRBJ1-2|-|TRBD1
CASSFLTGSGFNYGYTF
TGTGCCAGCAGTTTTCTGACAGGGTCGGGCTTTAACTATGGCTACACCTTC
>TRBV18|TRBJ2-1|once|TRBD2
CASSPGIAGYNEQFF
TGTGCCAGCTCACCGGGGATAGCGGGCTACAATGAGCAGTTCTTC
>TRBV6-1|TRBJ1-6|once|-
CASRTDNSPLHF
TGTGCCAGCCGGACAGATAATTCACCCCTCCACTTT
>TRBV7-3|TRBJ2-1|-|TRBD2
CASSLSGTINEQFF
TGTGCCAGCAGCTTATCCGGGACTATCAATGAGCAGTTCTTC
>TRBV28|TRBJ2-7|-|TRBD1
CASSSPGQGSYEQYF
TGTGCCAGCAGTTCTCCGGGACAGGGCTCCTACGAGCAGTACTTC
>TRBV27|TRBJ2-1|-|-
CASSLGGYNEQLF
TGTGCCAGCAGTTTGGGGGGATACAATGAGCAGCTCTTC
>TRBV6-1|TRBJ2-1|-|TRBD1
CATNAGTGGYNEQFF
TGTGCCACCAACGCCGGGACAGGGGGCTACAATGAGCAGTTCTTC
>TRBV21-1|TRBJ1-1|-|-
CASSSDSPNTEAFF
TGTGCCAGCAGCAGCGACAGCCCGAACACTGAAGCTTTCTTT
>TRBV19|TRBJ2-7|-|TRBD2
CASSRLAGASYEQYF
TGTGCCAGTAGTAGACTAGCGGGGGCTTCCTACGAGCAGTACTTC
>TRBV5-1|TRBJ2-7|few|TRBD2
CASSLGASGGAHEQYF
TGCGCCAGCAGCTTGGGAGCCAGCGGGGGGGCCCACGAGCAGTACTTC
>TRBV7-9|TRBJ1-5|-|TRBD1
CATEDRASNQPQHF
TGTGCCACCGAAGACAGGGCGAGCAATCAGCCCCAGCATTTT
>TRBV6-5|TRBJ2-5|-|-
CASTPAPGEETQYF
TGTGCCAGCACTCCGGCTCCGGGGGAAGAGACCCAGTACTTC
>TRBV27|TRBJ2-7|-|TRBD1
CASTLVGQGISEQYF
TGTGCCAGCACCCTAGTGGGACAGGGGATAAGCGAGCAGTACTTC
>TRBV7-9|TRBJ2-4|-|-
CASSLGDRKNIQYF
TGTGCCAGCAGCTTAGGAGACAGAAAAAACATTCAGTACTTC